The present entry profiles one TCR beta chain with its context. The antigen this receptor binds is unknown. Per-base qualities were not stored, and no clone one base away is much larger. The sample is drawn from a study of blood T cell repertoires in COVID-19 (dated by TCRdb to about 2020). About the full investigation: Collaborator samples came from the United States, Italy and Spain and covered acute and convalescent phases of COVID-19. The prospective study material was composed of cDNA or gDNA derived from T cells, B-cell-depleted T cells, or PBMCs. Deeply sampled blood TCRbeta repertoires from subjects exposed to, actively infected with, or recovered from COVID-19 were included in the dataset. Sample metadata almost always included a de-identified subject ID, COVID-19 status, age in years and sex. The repertoires were made available in a free public database intended to serve as a resource for research on the immune response to SARS-CoV-2. The samples were drawn from two sources: the first 160 participants of the ongoing ImmuneRACE study, and 1,000 to 1,500 subjects contributed by 6 global collaborators. Where available, HLA class I and class II types were obtained from metadata supplied by the sample provider rather than from assay-based typing.

Inclusive of the bounding cysteine and phenylalanine, the CDR3 is 15 residues long. The entry retains the CDR3 DNA only, 45 bases that are in frame from base 1. Trimming removed 2 bases from V and 4 bases from J; the gene matches leave 7 bases unexplained. CDR1 SGHAT and CDR2 FQNNGV are derived from the germline V gene. Each collaborating institution followed its own protocols to collect whole blood in K2EDTA tubes. For TCRbeta analysis, collaborator samples were shipped as frozen whole blood, as isolated PBMCs, or as DNA extracted from either sample type. Overall study results and their limits: Clinical and demographic metadata were provided uncurated, with the amount varying by source and participant.

The immunoSEQ Assay, a bias-controlled multiplex PCR, was used to amplify TCRbeta CDR3 regions from genomic DNA. The authors' analysis ran thus. The number of nucleated cells in each sample was estimated by amplification of reference gene primers within the assay. To quantify the absolute abundance of each unique TCRbeta CDR3 rearrangement, sequence reads were collapsed and filtered. For each sample, productive Simpson clonality was calculated as the square root of Simpson's diversity index over productive rearrangements. Imported from immuneACCESS, the table was reduced by TCRdb to in-frame sequences with V and J called. These copies leave out some clones; in studies compared against another copy, an unresolved V gene accounts for under half, and the cause of the remainder is not known. V, J and clone size are taken as reported in that table, and D and trimming were inferred from the DNA itself. This sample lists roughly 55,000 clones; more than 60% were detected once. Around 14% of the sample comes from the top ten.

The sequenced sample was peripheral blood. The TCR sequence derives from a human donor with active or convalescent COVID-19. The donor label of this sample is uncertain. This receptor chain uses TRBV11-2 and TRBJ2-7; a stretch of 8 junction bases matches TRBD1. The nucleotide sequence reads as follows: TGTGCCAGCAGCTTAAACGCGGGACAGGTATACGAGCAGTACTTC. Its amino acids are CASSLNAGQVYEQYF.